This is a list of T cell receptor beta chains from one sample in a study of OX40 agonist ivuxolimab in advanced cancers. TCRdb's copy holds only in-frame clones and misses some; the assay was immunoSEQ multiplex PCR. The profile shows about 79,000 clones, roughly 88% of them singletons. The starting material was CD4+ or CD8+ T cells sorted from blood, obtained in a trial of the OX40 agonist ivuxolimab. These receptors originate from an adult with an advanced solid tumor such as melanoma, head and neck, liver or kidney cancer. Both conserved end residues are part of each CDR3.

12	TRBV28	CASSSRQETQYF
15	TRBV6-5	CASRGMVGSSYEQYF
16	TRBV28	CASSLKQDSTGDTQYF
15	TRBV30	CAWSRLAGDNNEQFF
14	TRBV6-4	CASSDRGLNSPLHF
14	TRBV5-4	CASSLSGTRYGYTF
15	TRBV7-3	CASSPPVRESYEQYF
15	TRBV5-4	CASSEVAGAPGELFF
14	TRBV28	CASSPGLAGAEQYF
16	TRBV15	CATSRGTGIKHTEAFF
15	TRBV11-3	CASSSLAGGNNEQFF
16	TRBV5-1	CASSLSYRGGRTEAFF
16	TRBV7-2	CASRLAGGTHRETQYF
13	TRBV7-9	CASSWTGNNEQFF
12	TRBV7-9	CASSFLGGTQYF
14	TRBV6-6	CASRLELSGNTIYF
12	TRBV28	CATQGQGQPQHF
12	TRBV28	CASSYVNTEAFF
17	TRBV4-1	CASSQGLPSGITYEQYF
14	TRBV19	CASSIGTENQPQHF
15	TRBV5-1	CASSFGGGGANVLTF
16	TRBV28	CASSPRLGPTAYEQYF
13	TRBV7-2	CASSADGNTEAFF
13	TRBV6-5	CASRGDLQETQYF
15	TRBV7-9	CASSGQGTLGYGYTF
14	TRBV11-3	CASSLAAGTGELFF
15	TRBV19	CASSTSRDGDQPQHF
15	TRBV5-6	CASSTSRASAGELFF
8	TRBV29-1	CSVDGTDF
16	TRBV5-1	CASTNVPRSEANVLTF
14	TRBV15	CATAAAVGVYEQYF
18	TRBV4-1	CASSQDQVGLTLTYEQYF